This is a list of T cell receptor beta chains from one sample in a study of blood T cell repertoires in COVID-19. Measured with immunoSEQ multiplex PCR; TCRdb has only the in-frame clones, and not every one. The data contain tens of thousands of clones, 70% to 85% of them singletons. The sample taken for sequencing was peripheral blood. The receptors here all came from a human donor in a cohort sampled during active COVID-19. Both conserved end residues are part of each CDR3. A D gene is named only where the DNA matches it firmly. Some rows mark clone size as missing; the rest say once, few, many or name a class of expanded clone.

CDR3nt: TGTGCCAGCAGCCCGCATCCAGCGGGAGCGGGTGATGAGCAGTTCTTC; CDR3aa: CASSPHPAGAGDEQFF; d_gene: TRBD2; abundance: .; j_gene: TRBJ2-1; v_gene: TRBV3-1/TRBV3-2
CDR3nt: TGTGCCAGCAGCCATACTAGTGGGACCTACGAGCAGTACTTC; CDR3aa: CASSHTSGTYEQYF; d_gene: .; abundance: .; j_gene: TRBJ2-7; v_gene: TRBV7-2
CDR3nt: TGTGCCAGCAGACAACCAGGGGTTGGGGGCTACGAGCAGTACTTC; CDR3aa: CASRQPGVGGYEQYF; d_gene: .; abundance: .; j_gene: TRBJ2-7; v_gene: TRBV27
CDR3nt: TGTGCCAGCAGCTTAGGTTTCGAGACAGGGGGTCCTATCTACAATGAGCAGTTCTTC; CDR3aa: CASSLGFETGGPIYNEQFF; d_gene: TRBD1; abundance: .; j_gene: TRBJ2-1; v_gene: TRBV7-6
CDR3nt: TGTGCCAGCAGACCAGGAGCGTGGAGGGGAGGCTACACCTTC; CDR3aa: CASRPGAWRGGYTF; d_gene: .; abundance: .; j_gene: TRBJ1-2; v_gene: TRBV6-5
CDR3nt: TGTGCCAGCAGCTGGGACAGCCAGTCCTACGAGCAGTACTTC; CDR3aa: CASSWDSQSYEQYF; d_gene: TRBD1; abundance: .; j_gene: TRBJ2-7; v_gene: TRBV5-4
CDR3nt: TGTGCCAGCAGGTCAGCGGCTCGGTCGAACACCGGGGAGCTGTTTTTT; CDR3aa: CASRSAARSNTGELFF; d_gene: .; abundance: .; j_gene: TRBJ2-2; v_gene: TRBV28
CDR3nt: TGTGCCACCAGCAGAGATAGCGGGAGGAGCACAGATACGCAGTATTTT; CDR3aa: CATSRDSGRSTDTQYF; d_gene: TRBD2; abundance: .; j_gene: TRBJ2-3; v_gene: TRBV15
CDR3nt: TGTGCCAGCAGTCCCCCCATAGACAATGAGCAGTTCTTC; CDR3aa: CASSPPIDNEQFF; d_gene: .; abundance: .; j_gene: TRBJ2-1; v_gene: TRBV27
CDR3nt: TGTGCCAGCAGCTCGGGGGGCTGGAACACTGAAGCTTTCTTT; CDR3aa: CASSSGGWNTEAFF; d_gene: .; abundance: .; j_gene: TRBJ1-1; v_gene: TRBV7-9
CDR3nt: TGTGCCAGCAGCTTAGGTCCGACAGGGGTAACTGAAGCTTTCTTT; CDR3aa: CASSLGPTGVTEAFF; d_gene: TRBD1; abundance: .; j_gene: TRBJ1-1; v_gene: TRBV7-2
CDR3nt: TGTGCCAGCTTCCCCGGGCGGGACAGGGCTGAAGCTTTCTTT; CDR3aa: CASFPGRDRAEAFF; d_gene: TRBD1; abundance: .; j_gene: TRBJ1-1; v_gene: TRBV18
CDR3nt: TGTGCCAGCACCCTTGCTCCAGGGTCCCGAGGAAACACCATATATTTT; CDR3aa: CASTLAPGSRGNTIYF; d_gene: .; abundance: .; j_gene: TRBJ1-3; v_gene: TRBV5-5
CDR3nt: TGTGCCAGCAGCTTAGACAGGGGCCTCGATGAGCAGTTCTTC; CDR3aa: CASSLDRGLDEQFF; d_gene: .; abundance: .; j_gene: TRBJ2-1; v_gene: TRBV11-2
CDR3nt: TGCAGCGTTGAAGCTTCAGGACTAGCGGGACGCCCTCATTACAATGAGCAGTTCTTC; CDR3aa: CSVEASGLAGRPHYNEQFF; d_gene: TRBD2; abundance: .; j_gene: TRBJ2-1; v_gene: TRBV29-1
CDR3nt: TGTGCCAGCTCACCTATACGGGAGACCCAGTACTTC; CDR3aa: CASSPIRETQYF; d_gene: .; abundance: .; j_gene: TRBJ2-5; v_gene: TRBV18
CDR3nt: TGTGCCAGCAGTCGTGACAGTAGCAATCAGCCCCAGCATTTT; CDR3aa: CASSRDSSNQPQHF; d_gene: .; abundance: .; j_gene: TRBJ1-5; v_gene: TRBV6-5
CDR3nt: TGTGCCACCAGTGATTCGCGGGTTTCAGAAAAACTGTTTTTT; CDR3aa: CATSDSRVSEKLFF; d_gene: .; abundance: .; j_gene: TRBJ1-4; v_gene: TRBV24-1
CDR3nt: TGTGCCAGCAGCCCAAGGGGTCCCTACGAGCAGTACTTC; CDR3aa: CASSPRGPYEQYF; d_gene: .; abundance: .; j_gene: TRBJ2-7; v_gene: TRBV6-5
CDR3nt: TGTGCCAGCAGCGGCCGGGACAGCCACCAAGAGACCCAGTACTTC; CDR3aa: CASSGRDSHQETQYF; d_gene: TRBD1; abundance: .; j_gene: TRBJ2-5; v_gene: TRBV5-8
CDR3nt: TGCGCCAGCAGCCAATTATTCGTGGATACGCAGTATTTT; CDR3aa: CASSQLFVDTQYF; d_gene: .; abundance: .; j_gene: TRBJ2-3; v_gene: TRBV4-3
CDR3nt: TGTGCCAGCAGTTCGCGGAAAAACACAGATACGCAGTATTTT; CDR3aa: CASSSRKNTDTQYF; d_gene: .; abundance: once; j_gene: TRBJ2-3; v_gene: TRBV27
CDR3nt: TGCAGTGCTAGTCATCCGGGGAGCCCCTCCTACGAGCAGTACTTC; CDR3aa: CSASHPGSPSYEQYF; d_gene: .; abundance: .; j_gene: TRBJ2-7; v_gene: TRBV20-1
CDR3nt: TGTGCCAGCAGTTCTAGCGGGAGTAAGTCCTACGAGCAGTACTTC; CDR3aa: CASSSSGSKSYEQYF; d_gene: TRBD2; abundance: .; j_gene: TRBJ2-7; v_gene: TRBV28
CDR3nt: TGTGCCAGCAGCTTAGATCCGGGAGAGACCCAGTACTTC; CDR3aa: CASSLDPGETQYF; d_gene: .; abundance: .; j_gene: TRBJ2-5; v_gene: TRBV7-2
CDR3nt: TGTGCCAGCAGCTTATTGGGACAAAGGAGAGGGAGGGATGGCTACACCTTC; CDR3aa: CASSLLGQRRGRDGYTF; d_gene: .; abundance: .; j_gene: TRBJ1-2; v_gene: TRBV7-9
CDR3nt: TGTGCCAGCAGCCAACCTAGCGGGAGAGCCCCGGTGGAGCAGTACTTC; CDR3aa: CASSQPSGRAPVEQYF; d_gene: TRBD2; abundance: .; j_gene: TRBJ2-7; v_gene: TRBV7-8
CDR3nt: TGTGCCAGCACCTCCCGGGGGTACGAGCAGTACTTC; CDR3aa: CASTSRGYEQYF; d_gene: .; abundance: .; j_gene: TRBJ2-7; v_gene: TRBV12-3/TRBV12-4
CDR3nt: TGTGCCAGCAGCTTAGGCCGACAGGGGGCGGTGACTTTC; CDR3aa: CASSLGRQGAVTF; d_gene: TRBD1; abundance: .; j_gene: TRBJ2-6; v_gene: TRBV7-2
CDR3nt: TGTGCCTGGAGTAGGGATGGAGGGCTTCAAGAGACCCAGTACTTC; CDR3aa: CAWSRDGGLQETQYF; d_gene: .; abundance: .; j_gene: TRBJ2-5; v_gene: TRBV30
CDR3nt: TGTGCCAGCAGGCCGCAGCGGGGTAGCACAGATACGCAGTATTTT; CDR3aa: CASRPQRGSTDTQYF; d_gene: TRBD2; abundance: .; j_gene: TRBJ2-3; v_gene: TRBV27
CDR3nt: TGTGCCAGCAGTCGGAGCGGGAGAGGGGGCACAGATACGCAGTATTTT; CDR3aa: CASSRSGRGGTDTQYF; d_gene: TRBD2; abundance: many; j_gene: TRBJ2-3; v_gene: TRBV3-1/TRBV3-2
CDR3nt: TGTGCCAGCAGTCGAGGACCGGGATCCTACAATGAGCAGTTCTTC; CDR3aa: CASSRGPGSYNEQFF; d_gene: .; abundance: .; j_gene: TRBJ2-1; v_gene: TRBV11-2
CDR3nt: TGTGCCAGCAGCGTAGGGGACAGGGGAAATTCACCCCTCCACTTT; CDR3aa: CASSVGDRGNSPLHF; d_gene: TRBD1; abundance: few; j_gene: TRBJ1-6; v_gene: TRBV9
CDR3nt: TGTGCCAGCAGCTTGCCGGGACAGCGGTTCTATGGCTACACCTTC; CDR3aa: CASSLPGQRFYGYTF; d_gene: TRBD1; abundance: .; j_gene: TRBJ1-2; v_gene: TRBV5-4
CDR3nt: TGTGCCAGCAGCTTGTATCAGGGAGGCGAGCAGTACTTC; CDR3aa: CASSLYQGGEQYF; d_gene: .; abundance: .; j_gene: TRBJ2-7; v_gene: TRBV11-2
CDR3nt: TGTGCCAGCAGTTACTTCTACACCGGGGAGCTGTTTTTT; CDR3aa: CASSYFYTGELFF; d_gene: .; abundance: .; j_gene: TRBJ2-2; v_gene: TRBV6-2/TRBV6-3
CDR3nt: TGTGCCAGCAGTTCCCCGGGGAAGACAGATACGCAGTATTTT; CDR3aa: CASSSPGKTDTQYF; d_gene: .; abundance: .; j_gene: TRBJ2-3; v_gene: TRBV28
CDR3nt: TGTGCCACCAGCAGAGATCGTAGGGTACAGGGGGGATCGGGCTACACCTTC; CDR3aa: CATSRDRRVQGGSGYTF; d_gene: TRBD1; abundance: once; j_gene: TRBJ1-2; v_gene: TRBV15
CDR3nt: TGTGCCAGCAGGTGGACTACAAGCTCCTACGAGCAGTACTTC; CDR3aa: CASRWTTSSYEQYF; d_gene: .; abundance: .; j_gene: TRBJ2-7; v_gene: TRBV2
CDR3nt: TGTGCCAGTAGTGGGGCGGGACTCCCCGCAGATACGCAGTATTTT; CDR3aa: CASSGAGLPADTQYF; d_gene: .; abundance: .; j_gene: TRBJ2-3; v_gene: TRBV19
CDR3nt: TGTGCCAGCTCACAGGGACAGGGGGCCCGGAATTCACCCCTCCACTTT; CDR3aa: CASSQGQGARNSPLHF; d_gene: TRBD1; abundance: .; j_gene: TRBJ1-6; v_gene: TRBV18
CDR3nt: TGTGCCAGCAGTGCCGCCCTCGGGACTAGCGGTCTCGAGCAGTACTTC; CDR3aa: CASSAALGTSGLEQYF; d_gene: TRBD2; abundance: medium-sized; j_gene: TRBJ2-7; v_gene: TRBV6-1
CDR3nt: TGCGCCAGCAGCCAAGATGTTTCGGCGGGAGGGGACCAAGAGACCCAGTACTTC; CDR3aa: CASSQDVSAGGDQETQYF; d_gene: TRBD2; abundance: .; j_gene: TRBJ2-5; v_gene: TRBV4-1
CDR3nt: TGTGCCACCGCTGACTCGAGCGGGGGTCTCACAGATACGCAGTATTTT; CDR3aa: CATADSSGGLTDTQYF; d_gene: TRBD2; abundance: .; j_gene: TRBJ2-3; v_gene: TRBV24-1
CDR3nt: TGTGCCAGCAGTTTAAGGGGTGGTGGGACTAGCGGGAGTGGCCAAGAGACCCAGTACTTC; CDR3aa: CASSLRGGGTSGSGQETQYF; d_gene: TRBD2; abundance: .; j_gene: TRBJ2-5; v_gene: TRBV27
CDR3nt: TGTGCCAGCAGTCCACAGGGGAATCAGCCCCAGCATTTT; CDR3aa: CASSPQGNQPQHF; d_gene: TRBD1; abundance: .; j_gene: TRBJ1-5; v_gene: TRBV27
CDR3nt: TGTGCCAGCAGCGGACATTTAGAGAAGTACTTC; CDR3aa: CASSGHLEKYF; d_gene: .; abundance: .; j_gene: TRBJ2-7; v_gene: TRBV6-5
CDR3nt: TGTGCCAGCAGCCCAACCTACGGACAGGCTAGCACAGATACGCAGTATTTT; CDR3aa: CASSPTYGQASTDTQYF; d_gene: TRBD1; abundance: .; j_gene: TRBJ2-3; v_gene: TRBV7-9
CDR3nt: TGTGCCAGTAGTGCCCGGATCCCACAGGGGGCTGACACTGAAGCTTTCTTT; CDR3aa: CASSARIPQGADTEAFF; d_gene: TRBD1; abundance: once; j_gene: TRBJ1-1; v_gene: TRBV19
CDR3nt: TGTGCCAGTAGTAAAAATCGACAGGGTCTCTCGCTCTATGGCTACACCTTC; CDR3aa: CASSKNRQGLSLYGYTF; d_gene: TRBD1; abundance: .; j_gene: TRBJ1-2; v_gene: TRBV19
CDR3nt: TGCGCCAGCAGCATAGGGACTAGCGGGAGGACCACAGATACGCAGTATTTT; CDR3aa: CASSIGTSGRTTDTQYF; d_gene: TRBD2; abundance: .; j_gene: TRBJ2-3; v_gene: TRBV5-1
CDR3nt: TGTGCCAGCAAGACCCCGGGGTACGTCCACGAGCAGTACTTC; CDR3aa: CASKTPGYVHEQYF; d_gene: .; abundance: .; j_gene: TRBJ2-7; v_gene: TRBV28
CDR3nt: TGTGCCTGGAGTACTAGCGTCGGGGCCAACGTCCTGACTTTC; CDR3aa: CAWSTSVGANVLTF; d_gene: TRBD2; abundance: .; j_gene: TRBJ2-6; v_gene: TRBV30
CDR3nt: TGCGCCAGCAGCCAAGCTGGGACAGGGAACACTGAAGCTTTCTTT; CDR3aa: CASSQAGTGNTEAFF; d_gene: TRBD1; abundance: few; j_gene: TRBJ1-1; v_gene: TRBV4-1